This passage covers 24 T cell receptor beta chains from one sample sequenced in a study of T cells in localized non-small cell lung cancer. Repertoires were generated with immunoSEQ multiplex PCR, while TCRdb's copy carries only in-frame clones and drops some. The sample has roughly 30,000 clones, approximately 90% seen once; the top ten hold 2.5% to 3%. The sequencing used peripheral blood, collected before any cancer treatment. The receptors come from a woman aged 18-49 years with stage I lung adenocarcinoma.

V gene TRBV18 combines with J gene TRBJ1-5; no clear D gene. The CDR3 covers 14 residues. V was pared by 1 base and J by 2 bases, with 6 bases between. Per germline, CDR1 KGHSH and CDR2 LQKENI. Here the CDR3 reads CASSPQAGNQPQHF. CDR3 DNA: TGTGCCAGCTCACCACAGGCGGGCAATCAGCCCCAGCATTTT.

The V gene is TRBV28, the J gene TRBJ1-4; D gene ambiguous. The CDR3 contains 13 residues. V shed 2 bases and J shed 4 bases, with 5 bases lying between them. CDR1 and CDR2 from the germline V gene are MDHEN and SYDVKM. The CDR3 protein is CASSLGFNEKLFF. The CDR3 nucleotides are TGTGCCAGCAGTTTAGGGTTTAATGAAAAACTGTTTTTT.

On this clone: The junction shows a germline mismatch at one end, possibly a read error. The V gene is TRBV7-9, the J gene TRBJ2-1; 12 positions match TRBD2. Germline CDR1 is SEHNR and CDR2 is FQNEAQ (reference sequence). The CDR3 is 17 residues long. CDR3 in amino acids: CASSLGLAGTSYNEQFF. CDR3 sequence (DNA): TGTGCCAGCAGTTTAGGACTAGCGGGGACCTCCTACAATGAGCAGTTCTTC.

The chain carries TRBV6-1 and TRBJ1-2; 7 bases map to TRBD1. V trimming: 2 bases; J trimming: 5 bases; junction bases outside the gene matches: 11. Germline CDR1 MNHNS, CDR2 SASEGT. This CDR3 is built from 16 residues. The CDR3: CASSESQGVGVYGYTF. The CDR3 DNA reads as TGTGCCAGCAGTGAAAGCCAGGGGGTTGGGGTGTATGGCTACACCTTC.

This rearrangement joins TRBV5-1 to TRBJ2-5; no definite D call. CDR3 length: 16 residues. Trimming removed 1 base from V and 2 bases from J, with 15 bases in between. Per the germline V gene, CDR1 is SGHRS and CDR2 is YFSETQ. This chain's CDR3 is CASSLPYGGEQETQYF. DNA of the CDR3: TGCGCCAGCAGCTTGCCTTATGGTGGGGAACAAGAGACCCAGTACTTC.

The chain carries TRBV7-6 and TRBJ2-3; D unclear. Germline-derived CDR1 and CDR2 are SGHVS and FNYEAQ. CDR3 length equals 12 residues. Deletions cut 5 bases from V and 6 bases from J, with 9 bases between. Here the CDR3 reads CASSPIWDTQYF. DNA of the CDR3: TGTGCCAGCAGCCCAATATGGGATACGCAGTATTTT.

This clone has only one observation. The rearrangement joins TRBV19 to TRBJ1-5; tentatively, D is TRBD1 (6 bases). CDR1 is LNHDA and CDR2 is SQIVND in the germline V gene (reference sequence). Trimming took 7 bases from V and 4 from J, leaving 17 bases between them. The CDR3 extends over 15 amino acids. CDR3 DNA: TGTGCCAGTACCGAGGGGGGGCCCGCAAATCAGCCCCAGCATTTT. The encoded protein is CASTEGGPANQPQHF.

The chain combines TRBV21-1 with TRBJ1-2; the table's D gene call, TRBD1, was not cross checked with the DNA. TRBV21-1 is flagged as a pseudogene. The CDR3 spans 19 residues. The CDR3 nucleotides read TGTGCCAGCAGCAACCGTGGACAGGGGGCTGAAAATCCTAACTATGGCTACACCTTC. Translation gives CASSNRGQGAENPNYGYTF.

This chain links TRBV5-5 with TRBJ2-1; 13 nucleotides agree with TRBD2. After removal of 8 bases from V and 4 bases from J, the junction contained 9 bases not matched to a gene. CDR1 is SGHKS, CDR2 YYEKEE, per germline (reference sequence). The CDR3 consists of 16 residues. CDR3 coding DNA: TGTGCCAGTGTCGGACTAGCGGGAGTCTTTTACAATGAGCAGTTCTTC. Residues: CASVGLAGVFYNEQFF.

In its sample, this clone was seen a few times. The chain joins TRBV28 to TRBJ2-5; D is unresolved. The germline gives CDR1 MDHEN, CDR2 SYDVKM. Trimming removed 5 bases at V and 3 bases at J, with 13 bases between. This CDR3 has 14 amino acids. The CDR3 DNA reads as TGTGCCAGCAGTCTACCGGTTATAAAAGAGACCCAGTACTTC. Residues: CASSLPVIKETQYF.

This chain uses TRBV4-1 with TRBJ1-1; D is unresolved. Germline V gives CDR1 MGHRA, CDR2 YSYEKL. The CDR3 runs 13 residues. Trimming left V 5 bases short and J 1 base short, with 8 bases between. The CDR3 is CASSEGPNTEAFF. The CDR3 coding sequence is TGCGCCAGCAGCGAAGGACCGAACACTGAAGCTTTCTTT.

The chain is built from TRBV6-1 and TRBJ1-5; D is unresolved. From germline, CDR1 is MNHNS and CDR2 SASEGT. This CDR3 contains 13 residues. V was trimmed by 11 bases and J by 4 bases, leaving 15 bases between them. CDR3 coding DNA: TGTGCCGTGAGCCCATTTATTAATCAGCCCCAGCATTTT. Its protein is CAVSPFINQPQHF.

This clone was seen only once. The V gene is TRBV18, the J gene TRBJ2-4, with D possibly matching TRBD1 (6 bases). Germline V gene lookup returns CDR1 KGHSH and CDR2 LQKENI. With 0 bases removed from V and 1 base from J, the gap between germline ends came to 7 bases. CDR3 length: 15 residues. In DNA, the CDR3 is TGTGCCAGCTCACCACCCCAGGGGGCCAAAAACATTCAGTACTTC. Amino acids: CASSPPQGAKNIQYF.

The rearrangement links TRBV18 to TRBJ2-2; 8 bases agree with TRBD2. Germline V gene data show CDR1 as KGHSH and CDR2 as LQKENI. CDR3 size: 15 residues. After removal of 6 bases from V and 4 bases from J, the junction contained 7 bases not matched to a gene. The CDR3 nucleotides read TGTGCCAGCTCCCTTTCGACTAGCGCCACCGGGGAGCTGTTTTTT. Encoded protein: CASSLSTSATGELFF.

The chain employs TRBV13 and TRBJ1-1; TRBD1 might be the D (6 bases). The CDR3 is made up of 19 amino acids. V lost 9 bases and J 0 bases, leaving 29 bases between the germline ends. Germline assignment: CDR1 PRHDT and CDR2 FYEKMQ (reference sequence). The CDR3 region is CASTTPTPGVLNMNTEAFF. Here the CDR3 DNA reads TGTGCCAGTACCACTCCCACCCCAGGGGTCCTCAACATGAACACTGAAGCTTTCTTT.

The chain has TRBV6-5 and TRBJ1-3, with D unresolved. The CDR3 totals 15 residues. Trimming removed 6 bases at V and 0 bases at J, with 12 bases between. Germline V lookup: CDR1 MNHEY, CDR2 SVGAGI. The CDR3 DNA reads as TGTGCCAGCAGCGCCGACATCAGCTCTGGAAACACCATATATTTT. Protein product: CASSADISSGNTIYF.

J is TRBJ2-2 and V is TRBV7-2; weak D call: TRBD1 (5 bases). Germline V gene data show CDR1 as SGHTA and CDR2 as FQGNSA. This CDR3 is built from 16 residues. Trimming took 2 bases from V and 5 from J, leaving 15 bases between them. The CDR3 loop is CASSLSPAGMTGELFF. Written as DNA, the CDR3 is TGTGCCAGCAGCTTATCCCCTGCAGGGATGACCGGGGAGCTGTTTTTT.

V is TRBV28 and J is TRBJ2-5; possible D gene TRBD2, 6 bases. This CDR3 comprises 15 residues. Between the trimmed V and J ends, which lost 3 bases and 4 bases, there was a span of 15 bases. Germline V CDR1 and CDR2: MDHEN, SYDVKM. CDR3 protein: CASSLASAWGETQYF. CDR3 bases: TGTGCCAGCAGTTTGGCTAGCGCCTGGGGAGAGACCCAGTACTTC.

The chain recombines TRBV10-3 with TRBJ1-2; D remains ambiguous. V dropped 5 bases and J dropped 1 base, with 11 bases sitting between them. CDR1 and CDR2 from the germline V gene are ENHRY and SYGVKD. The CDR3 covers 14 residues. CDR3 sequence (DNA): TGTGCCATCAGTACAGAAGACATTAACTATGGCTACACCTTC. Amino acids: CAISTEDINYGYTF.

The chain joins TRBV14 to TRBJ2-4; D uncertain. This CDR3 is built from 12 residues. Germline CDR1 is SGHDN and CDR2 is FVKESK. Trimming took 2 bases from V and 16 from J, leaving 15 bases between them. The CDR3 bases are TGTGCCAGCAGCCAAAGTAGCACACAAGTTTACTTC. Translation: CASSQSSTQVYF.

The rearrangement uses TRBV18 and TRBJ2-1; 8 nucleotides agree with TRBD2. Germline CDR1 and CDR2: KGHSH and LQKENI. This CDR3 has 17 residues. J lost 1 base, V lost 4 bases, and 9 bases had no gene match. As DNA, the CDR3 is TGTGCCAGCTCACAACCCGGGGCGGGAGGTTCCTACAATGAGCAGTTCTTC. Amino acids: CASSQPGAGGSYNEQFF. The full variable domain, completed using reference TRBV18 and TRBJ2-1, is NAGVMQNPRHLVRRRGQEARLRCSPMKGHSHVYWYRQLPEEGLKFMVYLQKENIIDESGMPKERFSAEFPKEGPSILRIQQVVRGDSAAYFCASSQPGAGGSYNEQFFGPGTRLTVL.

This clone has more than one count but fewer than ten. The chain couples TRBV5-1 to TRBJ1-4; 7 bases are a match to TRBD1. V dropped 4 bases and J dropped 0; count of bases not matched to a gene: 6. The germline CDR1 and CDR2 sequences are SGHRS and YFSETQ. The CDR3 spans 16 residues. The CDR3 bases are TGCGCCAGCAGCCCGACAGGGTCTGCAACTAATGAAAAACTGTTTTTT. It translates to CASSPTGSATNEKLFF. The entire variable domain, with the rest obtained from reference TRBV5-1 and TRBJ1-4, is as follows: KAGVTQTPRYLIKTRGQQVTLSCSPISGHRSVSWYQQTPGQGLQFLFEYFSETQRNKGNFPGRFSGRQFSNSRSEMNVSTLELGDSALYLCASSPTGSATNEKLFFGSGTQLSVL.

This sequence joins TRBV7-2 and TRBJ2-5; the D call may be TRBD1 or TRBD2 (5 bases each). The CDR3 loop spans 14 amino acids. CDR1 and CDR2 from the germline V gene are SGHTA and FQGNSA. With 3 bases removed from V and 5 bases from J, the gap between germline ends came to 13 bases. The chain's CDR3 is CASSFLGVRETQYF. The DNA of the CDR3 is TGTGCCAGCAGCTTTCTGGGGGTTCGGGAGACCCAGTACTTC.

The V call is TRBV15, the J call TRBJ2-6; no definite D call. The CDR3 contains 16 residues. Germline lookup yields CDR1 LNHNV and CDR2 YYDKDF (reference sequence). V shed 1 base and J shed 0 bases, with 7 bases lying between them. CDR3 bases: TGTGCCACCAGCAGAGGTTGGAGCTCTGGGGCCAACGTCCTGACTTTC. It codes for CATSRGWSSGANVLTF.